One sample yielded the 17 T cell receptor beta chains listed below, sequenced in a study of T cells in Graves' hyperthyroidism and ophthalmopathy. Amplified TCR beta CDR3 regions derived from RNA transcripts. A first-round RT-PCR of the TCR CDR3 used the HTBI primer set. TCRdb passed the multiplex PCR reads through MiXCR, listing each CDR3 protein once. The sample lists roughly 520,000 distinct CDR3 sequences; around 24% were seen once. Sequenced material: blood. These TCRs come from a woman aged 25-40 years with Graves' ophthalmopathy.

This clonotype has a count of ten or more. J is TRBJ2-7 and V is TRBV5-6, with 8 nucleotides matching TRBD2. The CDR3 is 15 residues long. Looked up from germline, CDR1 is SGHDT and CDR2 is YYEEEE. V lost 2 bases and J lost 2; bases outside the gene matches: 6. Here the CDR3 DNA reads TGTGCCAGCAGCTTCGGAGCGGGGGTTCCCTACGAGCAGTACTTC. Translating it yields CASSFGAGVPYEQYF.

The genes are TRBV6-1 and TRBJ2-7; 8 bases agree with TRBD1. CDR3 length: 15 residues. The germline V gene encodes CDR1 MNHNS and CDR2 SASEGT. V dropped 6 bases and J dropped 5; count of bases not matched to a gene: 12. For the CDR3, the DNA is TGTGCCAGCAGGAACGGACAGGGCCTAAGGAACGAGCAGTACTTC. This translates into CASRNGQGLRNEQYF.

The CDR3 DNA follows: TGTGCCAGCACACAACCCCCGGGCAGGCTGATTGGGGCCAACGTCCTGACTTTC. Encoded protein: CASTQPPGRLIGANVLTF. V and J are TRBV6-2 or TRBV6-3 and TRBJ2-6; D remains unclear. The CDR3 has 18 residues. Germline CDR1 reads MNHEY; CDR2 reads SVGEGT. Between the trimmed V and J ends, which lost 7 bases and 3 bases, there was a span of 22 bases.

CDR3 amino acids: CASRPLDNSGNTIYF. The CDR3 DNA is TGTGCCAGCAGACCGTTAGACAACTCTGGAAACACCATATATTTT. V and J are TRBV6-2 or TRBV6-3 and TRBJ1-3; D remains unclear. CDR1 and CDR2 (germline): MNHEY, SVGEGT. Trimming cost V 6 bases and J 0 bases, with 12 bases left between them. The CDR3 totals 15 residues.

Only a few counts were recorded for this clonotype. The gene calls are TRBV6-5 and TRBJ2-5; TRBD1 matches at 8 bases. Germline trimming cut 8 bases from V and 5 bases from J; bases unmatched to any gene: 10. The CDR3 is 14 residues long. In germline, CDR1 is MNHEY, CDR2 SVGAGI. Written as DNA, the CDR3 is TGTGCCAGCTTCCGGACAGGGTCATACGAGACCCAGTACTTC. This codes for CASFRTGSYETQYF.

There are many counts of this clonotype. The chain employs TRBV11-2 and TRBJ2-5; tentatively, D is TRBD2 (6 bases). Trimming stripped 4 bases from V and 4 bases from J, with 16 bases between. Germline values: CDR1 SGHAT, CDR2 FQNNGV. This CDR3 spans 15 amino acids. CDR3 in amino acids: CASSSPRQRVETQYF. The CDR3 region has the DNA TGTGCCAGCAGCTCCCCGCGGCAGCGGGTAGAGACCCAGTACTTC.

The chain employs TRBV28 and TRBJ1-5; no reliable D call. The germline V gene encodes CDR1 MDHEN and CDR2 SYDVKM. Trimming shortened V by 8 bases and J by 2 bases, and 10 bases separated the two germline ends. This CDR3 has 13 amino acids. The CDR3 DNA follows: TGTGCCAGCGGGGAGGCGGGCAATCAGCCCCAGCATTTT. Protein product: CASGEAGNQPQHF.

This clonotype was recorded at least ten times. The chain couples TRBV6-1 to TRBJ1-5, with no clear D. Germline-derived CDR1 and CDR2 are MNHNS and SASEGT. The V end lost 0 bases, the J end lost 6 bases, and 6 bases lay between the germline ends. The CDR3 covers 13 residues. The DNA of the CDR3 is TGTGCCAGCAGTGAAGCGGTGGGTCAGCCCCAGCATTTT. Translated, it gives CASSEAVGQPQHF.

Only a few counts were recorded for this clonotype. The genes are TRBV6-4 and TRBJ1-5, with 7 bases fitting TRBD1. There are 17 residues in the CDR3. Germline V gene sequence: CDR1 MRHNA, CDR2 SNTAGT. V lost 5 bases, J lost 4 bases, and 14 bases stayed unmatched. Here the CDR3 DNA reads TGTGCCAGCAGTCTGAGTTGGGAGGGGGCAGGTAATCAGCCCCAGCATTTT. It specifies CASSLSWEGAGNQPQHF.

A few counts support this clonotype. The gene calls are TRBV20-1 and TRBJ1-5, with 8 bases aligning to TRBD1. The CDR3 totals 14 residues. From germline, CDR1 is DFQATT and CDR2 SNEGSKA (reference sequence). Trimming removed 6 bases from V and 6 bases from J; junction bases left unmatched: 10. The CDR3 DNA follows: TGCAGTGCCCGAACCCCAGGGGGCGGTCAGCCCCAGCATTTT. Translated: CSARTPGGGQPQHF.

This clonotype was seen only once. V gene TRBV4-1 combines with J gene TRBJ2-7; possibly TRBD1 or TRBD2 for D (6 bases each). The CDR3 is made up of 15 amino acids. Germline V gene data show CDR1 as MGHRA and CDR2 as YSYEKL. V was trimmed by 4 bases and J by 5 bases, leaving 18 bases between them. The CDR3 DNA follows: TGCGCCAGCAGCCCCATGGGGCAGGGGAGGAACGAGCAGTACTTC. This codes for CASSPMGQGRNEQYF.

This clonotype was detected ten times or more. This chain uses TRBV20-1 with TRBJ2-5; 9 bases are shared with TRBD1. The CDR3 is 15 amino acids. The V and J ends lost 5 bases and 4 bases, in that order; junction bases with no gene match: 11. Germline V CDR1 and CDR2: DFQATT, SNEGSKA (reference sequence). The CDR3 nucleotides are TGCAGTGCTGGGGGGGGCACAGGGGGCGGAGAGACCCAGTACTTC. Residues: CSAGGGTGGGETQYF.

This clonotype was seen a handful of times. The junction does not match germline at one end; this may be a read error. V and J are TRBV7-8 and TRBJ2-2; a possible D gene is TRBD2 (5 bases). The germline V gene has CDR1 SGHVS and CDR2 FQNEAQ. This CDR3 is built from 14 residues. The CDR3 spells CASSLERFSGDLFF. The CDR3 bases are TGTGCCAGCAGCTTAGAGCGGTTTTCCGGGGATCTGTTTTTT.

This clonotype was counted a few times. The chain combines TRBV12-5 with TRBJ2-5; D gene uncertain. Deletions cut 3 bases from V and 9 bases from J, with 11 bases between. The germline gives CDR1 LGHNT, CDR2 FRNRAP. This CDR3 is built from 12 residues. The CDR3 DNA reads TGTGCTAGTGGTTTCCCCCAGAGCCCCCAGTACTTC. Amino acids: CASGFPQSPQYF. The variable domain in full, with the rest retrieved from reference TRBV12-5 and TRBJ2-5, is DARVTQTPRHKVTEMGQEVTMRCQPILGHNTVFWYRQTMMQGLELLAYFRNRAPLDDSGMPKDRFSAEMPDATLATLKIQPSEPRDSAVYFCASGFPQSPQYFGPGTRLLVL.

This clonotype was recorded many times. The chain has TRBV6-1 and TRBJ1-2; D possibly corresponds to TRBD1 (5 bases). Germline CDR1 MNHNS, CDR2 SASEGT. Trimming took off 11 bases at V and 8 bases at J, with 18 bases between the two ends. The CDR3 runs 12 residues. CDR3 sequence reads: CASQGLELGYTF. CDR3 sequence (DNA): TGTGCCTCTCAGGGTTTGGAGTTGGGCTACACCTTC.

The sample holds many counts of this clonotype. The gene calls are TRBV12-3 or TRBV12-4 and TRBJ1-1, with D perhaps matching TRBD1 (5 bases). V was clipped by 6 bases and J by 0 bases, with 11 bases between them. This CDR3 is 14 amino acids long. The CDR3 DNA is TGTGCCAGCAGATCCAGGGCCATGAACACTGAAGCTTTCTTT. Amino acid sequence: CASRSRAMNTEAFF.

This clonotype has ten or more counts. The rearrangement uses TRBV27 and TRBJ2-7, with 8 bases matching TRBD1. V lost 4 bases and J lost 7; bases outside the gene matches: 9. This CDR3 is built from 14 residues. From germline, CDR1 is MNHEY and CDR2 SMNVEV (reference sequence). CDR3 sequence: CASSSGTGVFEQYF. The CDR3 DNA is TGTGCCAGCAGTTCAGGGACAGGAGTTTTTGAGCAGTACTTC.